This TCR beta chain was recorded in a study of cytotoxic CD8 clonotypes in ibrutinib-treated CLL. Here immunoSEQ multiplex PCR was the method, and the copy in TCRdb shows in-frame clones only, minus some. The profile shows around 250,000 clones, 70% of them singletons. The germline V gene has CDR1 SEHNR and CDR2 FQNEAQ (reference sequence). This CDR3 region has 18 residues. Germline trimming cut 1 base from V and 4 bases from J; bases unmatched to any gene: 12. This TCR was sampled from a human donor with chronic lymphocytic leukemia. This specimen was PBMCs, taken after 24 months of ibrutinib treatment. The chain links TRBV7-9 to TRBJ2-1, with 8 positions matching TRBD2. Written as DNA, the CDR3 is TGTGCCAGCAGCTTAGAGCTACTAAGACTAGCGCCGTACAATGAGCAGTTCTTC. It codes for CASSLELLRLAPYNEQFF.